This T cell receptor beta chain was observed in a study of cytomegalovirus exposure and HLA in healthy donors. The study, taken as a whole, reports: In a later analysis, across HLA loci, associated TCR counts were highest for DRB1, lowest for HLA-C.

This PCR relied on a set of 60 Vbeta primers and 13 Jbeta primers. Only in-frame clones appear in the TCRdb table, and some are missing; sequencing was by immunoSEQ multiplex PCR. The sample has 220,000 or so clones; about 81% are singletons. Donors were ostensibly healthy at sampling, although undocumented immune exposures were probable. On this clone: Antigen specificity is unknown.

Per germline, CDR1 MGHRA and CDR2 YSYEKL. CDR3 length: 16 amino acids. V trimming: 3 bases; J trimming: 3 bases; junction bases outside the gene matches: 10. The source material was PBMCs. The V and J genes are TRBV4-1 and TRBJ2-7, with 8 bases lining up with TRBD2. The source is a woman aged 40 to 50 in good health and CMV-seronegative. The CDR3 DNA reads TGCGCCAGCAGCCAGGAACTTAGCGGGACCTACTACGAGCAGTACTTC. Translated: CASSQELSGTYYEQYF.